This is a list of T cell receptor beta chains from one sample in a study of immune cell composition in non-small cell lung cancer. Sequencing used immunoSEQ multiplex PCR; TCRdb keeps in-frame clones, though not all of them. This table has around 13,000 clones, approximately 70% appearing once. Sequenced material: lung tumor tissue. Receptors were obtained from a human donor with non-small cell lung cancer. The CDR3 runs from the conserved cysteine through the conserved F or W. D genes are given only for firm matches. A row's size may be missing; if present it is once, few, many or a size class.

v_call	clone_size	d_call	j_call	cdr3_aa	cdr3_nt
TRBV5-6	-	-	TRBJ2-2	CASIHRGSDTGELFF	TGTGCCAGCATCCACCGGGGATCTGACACCGGGGAGCTGTTTTTT
TRBV19	-	-	TRBJ1-5	CASSTQGNNQPQHF	TGTGCCAGTAGTACCCAGGGGAACAATCAGCCCCAGCATTTT
TRBV7-7	-	-	TRBJ2-2	CASSPRDTGELFF	TGTGCCAGCAGCCCCCGGGACACCGGGGAGCTGTTTTTT
TRBV4-3	once	-	TRBJ1-2	CASSQDPGGGYTF	TGCGCCAGCAGCCAAGATCCGGGGGGGGGCTACACCTTC
TRBV7-3	few	TRBD1	TRBJ1-2	CASSETGGIGYTF	TGTGCCAGCAGCGAGACAGGGGGCATTGGCTACACCTTC
TRBV15	-	TRBD1	TRBJ1-2	CATYSPTGLNYGYTF	TGTGCCACCTACTCCCCGACAGGGCTTAACTATGGCTACACCTTC
TRBV10-3	-	-	TRBJ1-5	CAIGAANQPQHF	TGTGCCATCGGGGCAGCGAATCAGCCCCAGCATTTT
TRBV4-1	-	-	TRBJ2-5	CASSQAGLSQYF	TGCGCCAGCAGCCAAGCGGGACTCTCCCAGTACTTC
TRBV27	-	TRBD2	TRBJ2-7	CASSRRVAGVYEQYF	TGTGCCAGCAGTCGCCGGGTAGCGGGAGTCTACGAGCAGTACTTC
TRBV2	-	-	TRBJ2-1	CASLINEGVEQFF	TGTGCCAGCCTAATAAATGAGGGGGTAGAGCAGTTCTTC
TRBV6-5	-	-	TRBJ2-7	CASGERRAVSYEQYF	TGTGCCAGCGGAGAACGGAGGGCCGTCAGCTACGAGCAGTACTTC
TRBV5-1	once	TRBD1	TRBJ2-7	CASSAGTGGYEQYF	TGCGCCAGCAGCGCCGGGACAGGGGGCTACGAGCAGTACTTC
TRBV7-9	-	TRBD2	TRBJ2-1	CASSFPSGTSLFF	TGTGCCAGCAGCTTCCCGTCCGGGACTAGTTTGTTCTTC
TRBV6-4	-	TRBD1	TRBJ2-1	CASSAFPAGSGGTGYNEQFF	TGTGCCAGCAGTGCTTTCCCAGCGGGTTCAGGAGGGACAGGCTACAATGAGCAGTTCTTC
TRBV11-2	-	TRBD2	TRBJ2-4	CASKLTGGIQYF	TGTGCCAGCAAGCTTACGGGGGGTATTCAGTACTTC
TRBV2	-	TRBD2	TRBJ2-1	CASSEALGLRGDEQFF	TGTGCCAGCAGTGAAGCGCTGGGTCTCCGGGGGGATGAGCAGTTCTTC
TRBV6-1	-	-	TRBJ1-2	CASREDSLKAGYTF	TGTGCCAGCAGAGAGGACAGTTTGAAGGCCGGCTACACCTTC
TRBV13	once	-	TRBJ2-3	CATTTRAGVSTDTQYF	TGTGCCACCACCACCAGGGCCGGTGTTAGCACAGATACGCAGTATTTT
TRBV4-2	-	-	TRBJ2-5	CASSRTYGPGETQYF	TGTGCCAGCAGCCGGACTTACGGGCCCGGGGAGACCCAGTACTTC
TRBV6-1	-	TRBD1	TRBJ1-6	CASSERTGGNNSPLHF	TGTGCCAGCAGTGAAAGGACAGGGGGAAATAATTCACCCCTCCACTTT
TRBV28	-	-	TRBJ1-1	CASRDRSGTEAFF	TGTGCCAGCAGAGACCGGTCAGGGACTGAAGCTTTCTTT
TRBV5-1	-	TRBD2	TRBJ2-2	CASSPTSGGGNTGELFF	TGCGCCAGCAGCCCGACTAGCGGGGGGGGAAACACCGGGGAGCTGTTTTTT
TRBV10-3	-	-	TRBJ2-1	CAISSLDRNNEQFF	TGTGCCATCAGCTCCCTTGACAGAAACAATGAGCAGTTCTTC
TRBV27	-	TRBD1	TRBJ2-7	CASSSRTGSSLEQYF	TGTGCCAGCAGTTCCCGGACAGGGTCCTCGCTCGAGCAGTACTTC
TRBV5-1	-	TRBD1	TRBJ1-1	CASSLTGGDTEAFF	TGCGCCAGCAGCCTTACAGGGGGGGACACTGAAGCTTTCTTT
TRBV9	-	-	TRBJ2-2	CASSALGANTGELFF	TGTGCCAGCAGCGCGTTAGGGGCTAACACCGGGGAGCTGTTTTTT
TRBV2	-	-	TRBJ2-2	CAGGGVTGELFF	TGTGCCGGCGGAGGGGTGACCGGGGAGCTGTTTTTT
TRBV28	-	-	TRBJ2-2	CASSLLLGANGELFF	TGTGCCAGCAGTTTACTCCTAGGGGCGAACGGGGAGCTGTTTTTT
TRBV6-5	once	-	TRBJ2-5	CASSKTTGTQYF	TGTGCCAGCAGTAAAACCACGGGGACCCAGTACTTC
TRBV7-9	few	TRBD1	TRBJ2-7	CASTGGQGISDEQYF	TGTGCCAGCACCGGGGGACAGGGAATCAGCGACGAGCAGTACTTC
TRBV7-2	-	-	TRBJ1-2	CASSFGMHYGYTF	TGTGCCAGCAGCTTCGGGATGCACTATGGCTACACCTTC
TRBV19	-	TRBD2	TRBJ2-1	CASSTPGLGTGEQFF	TGTGCCAGTAGTACTCCGGGACTAGGGACGGGGGAGCAGTTCTTC
TRBV5-1	-	TRBD1	TRBJ2-6	CASTGTGTSGANVLTF	TGCGCCAGCACCGGGACAGGGACTTCTGGGGCCAACGTCCTGACTTTC
TRBV25-1	few	TRBD1	TRBJ1-1	CASSGQGQAFF	TGTGCCAGCAGTGGACAGGGGCAAGCTTTCTTT
TRBV5-1	-	-	TRBJ2-2	CASSLAAQSNTGELFF	TGCGCCAGCAGCTTGGCCGCCCAGTCGAACACCGGGGAGCTGTTTTTT
TRBV7-2	-	TRBD1	TRBJ2-2	CASSSGQGSTGELFF	TGTGCCAGCAGCTCGGGACAGGGAAGCACCGGGGAGCTGTTTTTT
TRBV7-2	-	-	TRBJ1-6	CASSLAGNNSPLHF	TGTGCCAGCAGCTTAGCCGGGAACAATTCACCCCTCCACTTT
TRBV9	-	TRBD2	TRBJ2-1	CASSVRDYPYNEQFF	TGTGCCAGCAGCGTACGGGACTATCCCTACAATGAGCAGTTCTTC
TRBV28	-	-	TRBJ2-6	CASRVGGSGANVLTF	TGTGCCAGCAGGGTCGGCGGCTCTGGGGCCAACGTCCTGACTTTC
TRBV18	-	-	TRBJ1-1	CASSPLQGGTEAFF	TGTGCCAGCTCGCCGCTACAGGGTGGGACTGAAGCTTTCTTT
TRBV18	-	TRBD2	TRBJ2-2	CASSPLAAGVGTGELFF	TGTGCCAGCTCACCACTAGCGGCGGGAGTAGGCACCGGGGAGCTGTTTTTT
TRBV19	-	-	TRBJ1-5	CASRWGGPGNQPQHF	TGTGCCAGTAGATGGGGGGGGCCGGGCAATCAGCCCCAGCATTTT